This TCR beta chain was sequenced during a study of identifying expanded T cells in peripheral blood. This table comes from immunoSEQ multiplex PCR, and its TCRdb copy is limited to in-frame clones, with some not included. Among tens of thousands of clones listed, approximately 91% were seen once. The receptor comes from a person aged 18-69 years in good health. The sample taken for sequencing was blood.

The CDR3 sequence: CASSLPTDAGELFF. CDR3 DNA sequence: TGTGCCAGCAGCTTACCTACGGACGCCGGGGAGCTGTTTTTT. The V gene is TRBV7-9, the J gene TRBJ2-2; D remains unclear. Germline values: CDR1 SEHNR, CDR2 FQNEAQ (reference sequence). The CDR3 is 14 amino acids. V was trimmed by 2 bases and J by 6 bases, leaving 10 bases between them.